The 28 T cell receptor beta chains reported below all come from one sample, sequenced in a study of CD8 T cells in Susac syndrome. RNA was extracted with the RNeasy kit, and a quantity of roughly 0.5 to 1 ug was reverse transcribed using random hexamers. TCRdb ran MiXCR on the immunoSEQ multiplex PCR reads and lists one entry per CDR3 protein. The sample lists roughly 120,000 distinct CDR3 sequences, more than 80% occurring once. What was sequenced was CD8+ T cells from PBMCs. All receptors come from a human donor with multiple sclerosis.

This clonotype has a single count. This chain's CDR3 is CASSLGSGEQYV. DNA for the CDR3: TGTGCCAGCAGCTTGGGGTCCGGCGAGCAGTACGTC. This rearrangement joins TRBV5-6 to TRBJ2-7; no clear D gene. The ends were cut back, 0 bases at V and 6 bases at J, with 7 bases in the middle. This CDR3 contains 12 residues. Germline V CDR1 and CDR2: SGHDT, YYEEEE.

This clonotype was observed a single time. This CDR3 reads CASSLGDRGQYEQFF. The CDR3 region has the DNA TGTGCCAGCTCCCTCGGGGACAGGGGTCAGTATGAGCAGTTCTTC. V and J are TRBV18 and TRBJ2-1; TRBD1 matches 10 bases. The junction had 10 bases not matched to a gene; V was cut back by 6 bases and J by 8 bases. The CDR3 is 15 residues long. The germline V gene encodes CDR1 KGHSH and CDR2 LQKENI. Filled out from reference TRBV18 and TRBJ2-1, the complete variable domain reads NAGVMQNPRHLVRRRGQEARLRCSPMKGHSHVYWYRQLPEEGLKFMVYLQKENIIDESGMPKERFSAEFPKEGPSILRIQQVVRGDSAAYFCASSLGDRGQYEQFFGPGTRLTVL.

This sequence joins TRBV6-1 and TRBJ1-1; 8 positions agree with TRBD1. The CDR3 covers 16 residues. CDR1 is MNHNS, CDR2 SASEGT, per germline. The V gene end was trimmed by 5 bases and the J gene end by 0 bases; junction bases not matched to a gene: 8. CDR3 sequence reads: CASSPRTGTMNTEAFF. The CDR3, as DNA: TGTGCCAGCAGTCCTCGGACAGGGACCATGAACACTGAAGCTTTCTTT.

This clonotype was seen just once. The chain is built from TRBV6-5 and TRBJ2-2; 7 bases match TRBD1. The junction had 8 bases not matched to a gene; V was cut back by 8 bases and J by 5 bases. Germline V gives CDR1 MNHEY, CDR2 SVGAGI. The CDR3 loop spans 14 amino acids. CDR3 region: CASDDRVWTGELFF. The CDR3, as DNA: TGTGCCAGCGATGACAGGGTCTGGACCGGGGAGCTGTTTTTT.

In nucleotides, the CDR3 is TGTGCCAGCAGCCCAAACAGGGATACGCAGTATTTT. This gives the protein CASSPNRDTQYF. The J gene is TRBJ2-3, the V gene TRBV12-3 or TRBV12-4; perhaps TRBD1 as D (5 bases). Trimming removed 6 bases at V and 6 bases at J, with 10 bases between. This CDR3 has 12 residues.

The chain links TRBV27 to TRBJ2-1, with TRBD2 identical over 8 bases. Trimming took 5 bases from V and 11 from J; bases not matched to a gene: 5. This CDR3 is 12 amino acids long. Germline V gene data show CDR1 as MNHEY and CDR2 as SMNVEV (reference sequence). The CDR3 nucleotides are TGTGCCAGCAGTCCAGGGACTAGGAAGCAGTTCTTC. It specifies CASSPGTRKQFF.

The chain is built from TRBV19 and TRBJ2-5, with D possibly being TRBD1 (6 bases). Per the germline V gene, CDR1 is LNHDA and CDR2 is SQIVND (reference sequence). V lost 3 bases, J lost 4 bases, and 21 bases lay in between. This CDR3 is built from 17 residues. CDR3 region: CASSMGQGYLNGETQYF. The CDR3 DNA sequence: TGTGCCAGTAGTATGGGCCAGGGGTACTTGAACGGAGAGACCCAGTACTTC.

In this sample, this clonotype turned up a few times. The chain recombines TRBV4-1 with TRBJ1-6, with TRBD1 identical over 9 bases. Looked up from germline, CDR1 is MGHRA and CDR2 is YSYEKL. This CDR3 comprises 18 residues. The V and J ends lost 1 base and 1 base, in that order; junction bases with no gene match: 5. The CDR3 DNA reads as TGCGCCAGCAGCCAAGGGACAGGGGCCGGGTCCTATAATTCACCCCTCCACTTT. Amino acid sequence: CASSQGTGAGSYNSPLHF.

The genes are TRBV12-3 or TRBV12-4 and TRBJ1-1; TRBD1 might be the D (5 bases). The CDR3 is 13 residues long. The V end lost 4 bases, the J end lost 1 base, and 7 bases lay between the germline ends. The CDR3, as DNA: TGTGCCAGCAGTTATGGGGGGAACACTGAAGCTTTCTTT. Translating it yields CASSYGGNTEAFF.

The CDR3 bases are TGTGCCAGCAGTCCCAGCAGGGGGCTGGGGGAGACCCAGTACTTC. It codes for CASSPSRGLGETQYF. The V and J genes are TRBV27 and TRBJ2-5, with TRBD1 identical over 8 bases. CDR3 length: 15 amino acids. Germline V gene lookup returns CDR1 MNHEY and CDR2 SMNVEV (reference sequence). J gave up 5 bases and V 5 bases, and 10 bases lay outside the gene matches.

The V gene is TRBV29-1, the J gene TRBJ2-7; unclear D gene. V was cut by 6 bases and J by 6 bases, with 12 bases left in between. Germline CDR1 and CDR2: SQVTM and ANQGSEA. The CDR3 runs to 11 residues. In nucleotides, the CDR3 is TGCAGCGTGTGGGCCCTGGGCGAGCAGTACGTC. Its translation is CSVWALGEQYV.

The J gene is TRBJ2-5, the V gene TRBV5-4; 11 nucleotides align to TRBD2. The length of the CDR3 is 18 residues. CDR1 SGHNT and CDR2 YYREEE come from the germline V gene (reference sequence). V dropped 2 bases and J dropped 5; count of bases not matched to a gene: 14. The CDR3 here is CASSFGLAGGPTGETQYF. Written as DNA, the CDR3 is TGTGCCAGCAGCTTCGGTCTAGCGGGAGGTCCCACGGGGGAGACCCAGTACTTC. The entire variable domain, with the rest obtained from reference TRBV5-4 and TRBJ2-5, is as follows: ETGVTQSPTHLIKTRGQQVTLRCSSQSGHNTVSWYQQALGQGPQFIFQYYREEENGRGNFPPRFSGLQFPNYSSELNVNALELDDSALYLCASSFGLAGGPTGETQYFGPGTRLLVL.

Of note for this clonotype: Since the CDR3 does not end with the conserved phenylalanine or tryptophan, this likely comes from a read error. The chain employs TRBV10-3 and TRBJ2-7; D is possibly TRBD1 (5 bases). V shed 3 bases and J shed 3 bases, with 6 bases lying between them. This CDR3 comprises 12 residues. Germline loops: CDR1 ENHRY, CDR2 SYGVKD. The CDR3 region is CAISEDSYEQYL. The CDR3 bases are TGTGCCATCAGTGAAGACAGCTACGAGCAGTACTTG.

The V call is TRBV9, the J call TRBJ2-7; 11 positions agree with TRBD2. Germline loops: CDR1 SGDLS, CDR2 YYNGEE. The ends lost 4 bases at V and 0 bases at J; junction bases unmatched: 3. This CDR3 spans 15 amino acids. CDR3 sequence reads: CASSPLAGASYEQYF. Here the CDR3 DNA reads TGTGCCAGCAGCCCACTAGCGGGGGCCTCCTACGAGCAGTACTTC.

This clonotype was found once. The chain employs TRBV29-1 and TRBJ2-3, with TRBD2 matching 8 bases. This CDR3 contains 14 residues. The trim removed 4 bases at V and 1 base at J, leaving 4 bases unmatched. CDR1 SQVTM and CDR2 ANQGSEA come from the germline V gene. CDR3 amino acids: CSVVGGAGTDTQYF. The CDR3 nucleotides are TGCAGCGTTGTCGGGGGGGCCGGCACAGATACGCAGTATTTT.

The J gene is TRBJ2-7, the V gene TRBV30; D gene ambiguous. CDR1 GTSNPN and CDR2 SVGIG come from the germline V gene (reference sequence). V gave up 0 bases and J gave up 3 bases, with 9 bases separating them. This CDR3 is 13 amino acids long. The CDR3 DNA sequence: TGTGCCTGGAGTGTAGGCCAGATCTACGAGCAGTACTTC. It encodes CAWSVGQIYEQYF. The whole variable domain, filled in from reference TRBV30 and TRBJ2-7, reads SQTIHQWPATLVQPVGSPLSLECTVEGTSNPNLYWYRQAAGRGLQLLFYSVGIGQISSEVPQNLSASRPQDRQFILSSKKLLLSDSGFYLCAWSVGQIYEQYFGPGTRLTVT.

V gene TRBV6-4 combines with J gene TRBJ2-1; 14 positions agree with TRBD2. The CDR3 extends over 15 amino acids. Unmatched junction bases numbered 6, after V lost 6 bases and J lost 8 bases. The germline CDR1 and CDR2 sequences are MRHNA and SNTAGT. The DNA of the CDR3 is TGTGCCAGCAGCCCCGGGACTAGCGGGGGTGATGAGCAGTTCTTC. Its translation is CASSPGTSGGDEQFF.

The chain uses TRBV2 and TRBJ2-2, with D possibly being TRBD1 or TRBD2 (5 bases each). This CDR3 is 16 amino acids long. Trimming removed 1 base at V and 3 bases at J, with 12 bases between. Per the germline V gene, CDR1 is SNHLY and CDR2 is FYNNEI. The DNA for the CDR3 is TGTGCCAGCAGTGAAGACCGGGACGTGTACACCGGGGAGCTGTTTTTT. It codes for CASSEDRDVYTGELFF.

This chain connects TRBV14 to TRBJ1-1, with TRBD1 as a possible D gene (6 bases). V lost 0 bases and J lost 11, with 13 bases in between. This CDR3 comprises 13 residues. In germline, CDR1 is SGHDN, CDR2 FVKESK. For the CDR3, the DNA is TGTGCCAGCAGCCAAGAACAGAGGGGGGATGCTTTCTTT. It yields the protein CASSQEQRGDAFF. Based on the CDR3 plus reference TRBV14 and TRBJ1-1, the full variable domain is EAGVTQFPSHSVIEKGQTVTLRCDPISGHDNLYWYRRVMGKEIKFLLHFVKESKQDESGMPNNRFLAERTGGTYSTLKVQPAELEDSGVYFCASSQEQRGDAFFGQGTRLTVV.

The gene calls are TRBV29-1 and TRBJ1-2; D not resolved. Trimming stripped 6 bases from V and 3 bases from J, with 17 bases between. CDR1 is SQVTM and CDR2 is ANQGSEA in the germline V gene. This CDR3 has 14 amino acids. The CDR3 protein is CSVQGSGIYYGYTF. Here the CDR3 DNA reads TGCAGCGTCCAAGGGAGTGGGATCTACTATGGCTACACCTTC.

This clonotype came up once. The rearrangement links TRBV5-1 to TRBJ2-1; tentatively, D is TRBD2 (6 bases). Germline V gene lookup returns CDR1 SGHRS and CDR2 YFSETQ. V was trimmed by 0 bases and J by 2 bases, leaving 12 bases between them. This CDR3 spans 16 amino acids. The CDR3 sequence: CASSLAVSGTYNEQFF. The CDR3 DNA sequence: TGCGCCAGCAGCTTGGCCGTTAGCGGTACCTACAATGAGCAGTTCTTC.

Worth noting for this clonotype: At one end the junction does not follow the germline gene, possibly because of a read error. V gene TRBV6-5 combines with J gene TRBJ2-7, with D perhaps being TRBD1 or TRBD2 (5 bases each). The V gene's germline CDR1 is MNHEY and CDR2 SVGAGI. The CDR3 extends over 19 amino acids. Written as DNA, the CDR3 is TGTGCCAGCAGTTACTACCTAGGCGCGGATGGGACCTCCTCCTTCGAGCAGTACTTC. Its protein product is CASSYYLGADGTSSFEQYF.

The chain is built from TRBV27 and TRBJ2-2; possible D gene TRBD1, 6 bases. The V gene lost 8 bases and the J gene lost 5 bases, with 18 bases spanning the gap. The CDR3 is made up of 15 amino acids. CDR1 and CDR2 from the germline V gene are MNHEY and SMNVEV (reference sequence). In nucleotides, the CDR3 is TGTGCCAGCCAAGCCTCCGGGACACTTACCGGGGAGCTGTTTTTT. Translating gives CASQASGTLTGELFF.

The gene calls are TRBV7-9 and TRBJ2-3; D remains ambiguous. The germline CDR1 and CDR2 sequences are SEHNR and FQNEAQ (reference sequence). This CDR3 is 13 amino acids long. Between the trimmed V and J ends, which lost 2 bases and 7 bases, there was a span of 10 bases. In DNA, the CDR3 is TGTGCCAGCAGCTTAATCCCTGTGAATACGCAGTATTTT. Protein: CASSLIPVNTQYF.

The V and J genes are TRBV10-3 and TRBJ2-3, with D maybe TRBD2 (6 bases). The CDR3 has 18 amino acids. From germline, CDR1 is ENHRY and CDR2 SYGVKD. The V and J ends lost 2 bases and 1 base respectively, with 19 bases between them. Written as DNA, the CDR3 is TGTGCCATCAGTGAGGCACAAACCGGGAGTGTCGGCACAGATACGCAGTATTTT. Protein product: CAISEAQTGSVGTDTQYF.

The chain recombines TRBV20-1 with TRBJ2-5; 8 nucleotides match TRBD2. CDR1 is DFQATT and CDR2 is SNEGSKA in the germline V gene (reference sequence). The CDR3 covers 16 residues. The junction had 9 bases not matched to a gene; V was cut back by 0 bases and J by 3 bases. The CDR3 bases are TGCAGTGCTAGAGATATATGGCGGGGGGCTGAAGAGACCCAGTACTTC. Translated: CSARDIWRGAEETQYF.

The chain joins TRBV5-6 to TRBJ1-1, with D unclear. Germline CDR1 is SGHDT and CDR2 is YYEEEE. The ends were cut back, 4 bases at V and 3 bases at J, with 4 bases in the middle. The CDR3 is 11 amino acids. CDR3 DNA: TGTGCCAGCAGCCTTTACACTGAAGCTTTCTTT. It specifies CASSLYTEAFF.

Here the CDR3 reads CATQDQGANGYTF. CDR3 coding DNA: TGTGCCACTCAGGACCAGGGTGCGAATGGCTACACCTTC. The chain uses TRBV24-1 and TRBJ1-2; tentatively, D is TRBD1 (5 bases). This CDR3 is built from 13 residues. Trimming took 10 bases from V and 6 from J, leaving 17 bases between them. Germline V gene data show CDR1 as KGHDR and CDR2 as SFDVKD.